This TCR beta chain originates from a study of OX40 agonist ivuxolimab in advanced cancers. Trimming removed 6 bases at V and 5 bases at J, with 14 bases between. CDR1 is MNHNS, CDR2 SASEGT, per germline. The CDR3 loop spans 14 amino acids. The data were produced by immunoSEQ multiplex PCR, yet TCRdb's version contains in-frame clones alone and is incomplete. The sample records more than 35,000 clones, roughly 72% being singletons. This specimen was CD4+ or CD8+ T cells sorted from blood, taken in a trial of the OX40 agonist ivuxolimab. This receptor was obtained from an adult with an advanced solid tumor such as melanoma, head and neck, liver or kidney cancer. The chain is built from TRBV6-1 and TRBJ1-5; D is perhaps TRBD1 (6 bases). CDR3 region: CASRAQGFDQPQHF. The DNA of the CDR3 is TGTGCCAGCAGAGCCCAGGGGTTCGATCAGCCCCAGCATTTT.